These 24 T cell receptor beta chains were sequenced from one sample in a study of blood T cells in healthy people across ages. Together with a sample-barcoded 5' primer, a J-beta primer mix was included in a second PCR lasting roughly 6 to 12 cycles. In TCRdb, the 5' RACE reads were re-called with MiXCR into one record per CDR3 protein. The data hold hundreds of thousands of distinct CDR3 sequences, with around 25% observed a single time. These data also featured in a second study, about T cells of mothers and their children.

Sequencing was done on a sample of blood. The receptors derive from a boy younger than 18 in good health.

J is TRBJ2-1 and V is TRBV27; D not certain. Germline lookup yields CDR1 MNHEY and CDR2 SMNVEV (reference sequence). Trimming left V 3 bases short and J 6 bases short, with 9 bases between. CDR3 length equals 13 residues. CDR3 sequence (DNA): TGTGCCAGCAGTTTGGGGAACCCCAATGAGCAGTTCTTC. This sequence encodes CASSLGNPNEQFF.

The CDR3 nucleotides read TGTGCCAGCAGTTTGGCCGCGGCGGAGACCCAGTACTTC. It is translated as CASSLAAAETQYF. The gene calls are TRBV28 and TRBJ2-5; D not certain. The CDR3 is 13 amino acids. Germline CDR1 MDHEN, CDR2 SYDVKM. V was pared by 3 bases and J by 5 bases, with 10 bases between.

This clonotype turned up a few times. This sequence joins TRBV7-2 and TRBJ2-7; tentatively, D is TRBD2 (6 bases). This CDR3 has 16 amino acids. Per germline, CDR1 SGHTA and CDR2 FQGNSA. Trimming removed 5 bases at V and 3 bases at J, with 20 bases between. The CDR3: CASSLRGIAGSYEQYF. CDR3 sequence (DNA): TGTGCCAGCAGCCTAAGAGGTATAGCCGGGAGCTACGAGCAGTACTTC.

This rearrangement joins TRBV20-1 to TRBJ1-5, with D unclear. V lost 3 bases, J lost 4 bases, and 13 bases lay in between. Germline assignment: CDR1 DFQATT and CDR2 SNEGSKA (reference sequence). The CDR3 spans 14 residues. CDR3 sequence (DNA): TGCAGTGCTAGGCCGGGATCCTTAAATCAGCCCCAGCATTTT. Protein product: CSARPGSLNQPQHF.

This chain links TRBV28 with TRBJ1-1; TRBD1 agrees at 7 bases. The CDR3 consists of 18 residues. The trim removed 3 bases at V and 4 bases at J, leaving 17 bases unmatched. The germline gives CDR1 MDHEN, CDR2 SYDVKM. The CDR3 protein is CASSFISILGQKPTEAFF. CDR3 sequence (DNA): TGTGCCAGCAGTTTTATCAGTATTCTGGGACAGAAACCCACTGAAGCTTTCTTT.

The V call is TRBV7-2, the J call TRBJ2-1; D gene uncertain. The J call may be wrong; the DNA end is better matched by TRBJ2-5. The CDR3 loop spans 13 amino acids. Germline V CDR1 and CDR2: SGHTA, FQGNSA. The CDR3 reads CASSFGTLGTQYF. The CDR3 DNA reads as TGTGCCAGCAGCTTCGGCACCTTAGGGACCCAGTACTTC.

The genes are TRBV20-1 and TRBJ2-5, with TRBD2 as a possible D gene (5 bases). Germline V gene sequence: CDR1 DFQATT, CDR2 SNEGSKA (reference sequence). The CDR3 covers 14 residues. Trimming removed 6 bases at V and 2 bases at J, with 16 bases between. The CDR3 region is CSASSTGIQETQYF. For the CDR3, the DNA is TGCAGTGCCTCCTCCACGGGGATTCAAGAGACCCAGTACTTC.

This clonotype was recorded a few times. This chain uses TRBV7-8 with TRBJ1-5; tentatively, D is TRBD1 (5 bases). The germline gives CDR1 SGHVS, CDR2 FQNEAQ. The CDR3 has 16 amino acids. The V gene lost 5 bases and the J gene lost 0 bases, with 14 bases spanning the gap. CDR3 sequence reads: CASSLRDPNSNQPQHF. The CDR3 DNA is TGTGCCAGCAGCCTCCGGGACCCTAATAGCAATCAGCCCCAGCATTTT.

The chain couples TRBV6-5 to TRBJ1-3; unclear D gene. The CDR3 extends over 17 amino acids. CDR1 and CDR2 (germline): MNHEY, SVGAGI. The V end lost 0 bases, the J end lost 1 base, and 13 bases lay between the germline ends. Written as DNA, the CDR3 is TGTGCCAGCAGTTACTCGAAGTCCGTGTATTCTGGAAACACCATATATTTT. Its protein product is CASSYSKSVYSGNTIYF.

In its sample, this clonotype was seen a few times. This chain joins TRBV28 and TRBJ1-2; D call uncertain. The CDR3 sequence is 13 residues long. The germline CDR1 and CDR2 sequences are MDHEN and SYDVKM. V lost 5 bases, J lost 13 bases, and 20 bases lay in between. The CDR3: CASSSSLLVWRTF. The DNA of the CDR3 is TGTGCCAGCAGTAGTTCCCTCCTGGTATGGCGCACCTTC.

The table lists this clonotype with a few counts. The J gene is TRBJ2-7, the V gene TRBV20-1; 8 nucleotides match TRBD1. Per germline, CDR1 DFQATT and CDR2 SNEGSKA (reference sequence). Germline trimming cut 0 bases from V and 3 bases from J; bases unmatched to any gene: 4. CDR3 length equals 14 residues. The CDR3 here is CSARDADRVYEQYF. The CDR3, as DNA: TGCAGTGCTAGAGATGCGGACAGGGTCTACGAGCAGTACTTC.

The sample holds a few counts of this clonotype. The V gene is TRBV7-2, the J gene TRBJ1-2; possible D gene TRBD1, 5 bases. The germline V and J ends were trimmed by 1 base and 0 bases, with 15 bases remaining between them. Germline V lookup: CDR1 SGHTA, CDR2 FQGNSA. This CDR3 is built from 17 residues. The CDR3 is CASSLGPMGETNYGYTF. CDR3 bases: TGTGCCAGCAGCTTAGGCCCCATGGGGGAAACTAACTATGGCTACACCTTC.

This rearrangement joins TRBV4-1 to TRBJ2-3; D is undetermined. The CDR3 covers 12 residues. The V and J ends lost 3 bases and 6 bases respectively, with 7 bases between them. The V gene's germline CDR1 is MGHRA and CDR2 YSYEKL. Here the CDR3 reads CASSHVRDTQYF. The CDR3 DNA sequence: TGCGCCAGCAGCCACGTTAGGGATACGCAGTATTTT.

This chain joins TRBV29-1 and TRBJ1-1; D perhaps matches TRBD1 (5 bases). V was cut by 1 base and J by 1 base, with 10 bases left in between. The CDR3 runs to 14 residues. Germline lookup yields CDR1 SQVTM and CDR2 ANQGSEA. CDR3 in amino acids: CSVEAGPQNTEAFF. The CDR3 bases are TGCAGCGTTGAAGCGGGACCCCAGAACACTGAAGCTTTCTTT. Complete variable domain (other parts from reference TRBV29-1 and TRBJ1-1): SAVISQKPSRDICQRGTSLTIQCQVDSQVTMMFWYRQQPGQSLTLIATANQGSEATYESGFVIDKFPISRPNLTFSTLTVSNMSPEDSSIYLCSVEAGPQNTEAFFGQGTRLTVV.

The chain recombines TRBV7-2 with TRBJ2-7, with D possibly TRBD2 on 6 matching bases. Germline CDR1 reads SGHTA; CDR2 reads FQGNSA. The CDR3 contains 14 residues. V was clipped by 4 bases and J by 4 bases, with 14 bases between them. The CDR3 region has the DNA TGTGCCAGCAGCTCCAATGGGGACTTTTACGAGCAGTACTTC. Protein product: CASSSNGDFYEQYF.

This clonotype was recorded a few times. V usage is TRBV7-9 and J usage is TRBJ2-6; TRBD1 might be the D (5 bases). V was pared by 1 base and J by 2 bases, with 15 bases between. Germline CDR1 and CDR2: SEHNR and FQNEAQ (reference sequence). The CDR3 consists of 18 residues. CDR3 sequence: CASSLGSSAGPGANVLTF. DNA for the CDR3: TGTGCCAGCAGCTTAGGATCCTCGGCAGGGCCTGGGGCCAACGTCCTGACTTTC.

There are a few counts of this clonotype. The chain recombines TRBV3-1 with TRBJ2-5; possibly TRBD2 for D (5 bases). Judging by the DNA end, TRBJ2-7 fits better; the J call may be wrong. CDR3 length: 18 amino acids. Looked up from germline, CDR1 is LGHDT and CDR2 is YNNKEL (reference sequence). CDR3 nucleotide sequence: TGTGCCAGCAGCCAAGGACTACCTAGAAAAGTCGGATCCTACGAGCAGTACTTC. It yields the protein CASSQGLPRKVGSYEQYF.

The sample holds a few counts of this clonotype. This rearrangement joins TRBV29-1 to TRBJ2-6; no clear D. CDR1 and CDR2 (germline): SQVTM, ANQGSEA. The CDR3 loop spans 14 amino acids. Trimming took off 4 bases at V and 0 bases at J, with 7 bases between the two ends. The CDR3 region has the DNA TGCAGCGTTGCGGCACACTCTGGGGCCAACGTCCTGACTTTC. It yields the protein CSVAAHSGANVLTF. Filled out from reference TRBV29-1 and TRBJ2-6, the complete variable domain reads SAVISQKPSRDICQRGTSLTIQCQVDSQVTMMFWYRQQPGQSLTLIATANQGSEATYESGFVIDKFPISRPNLTFSTLTVSNMSPEDSSIYLCSVAAHSGANVLTFGAGSRLTVL.

The rearrangement uses TRBV7-2 and TRBJ2-3; D is uncertain. V lost 1 base to trimming and J lost 2 bases, with 7 bases between them. Per germline, CDR1 SGHTA and CDR2 FQGNSA. The CDR3 contains 14 residues. The DNA of the CDR3 is TGTGCCAGCAGCTTAGGACCAGCCACAGATACGCAGTATTTT. This sequence encodes CASSLGPATDTQYF.

This chain uses TRBV10-3 with TRBJ2-1; no clear D. V lost 8 bases, J lost 0 bases, and 5 bases lay in between. CDR3 length: 12 residues. CDR1 is ENHRY and CDR2 is SYGVKD in the germline V gene. CDR3 coding DNA: TGTGCCATCCCAGGCTCCTACAATGAGCAGTTCTTC. It yields the protein CAIPGSYNEQFF.

The rearrangement links TRBV28 to TRBJ1-5; maybe TRBD1 (5 bases). The CDR3 sequence is 12 residues long. Germline assignment: CDR1 MDHEN and CDR2 SYDVKM. The ends were cut back, 8 bases at V and 4 bases at J, with 9 bases in the middle. Written as DNA, the CDR3 is TGTGCCAGCCATTGGGGGAATCAGCCCCAGCATTTT. This translates into CASHWGNQPQHF.

The table lists this clonotype with a few counts. The chain uses TRBV29-1 and TRBJ2-7; TRBD1 matches 10 bases. The CDR3 is 11 amino acids. Trimming cost V 4 bases and J 6 bases; bases outside gene matches: 0. Germline CDR1 is SQVTM and CDR2 is ANQGSEA. The CDR3 sequence: CSVGDRGEQYF. The CDR3, as DNA: TGCAGCGTTGGGGACAGGGGCGAGCAGTACTTC.

The sample holds many counts of this clonotype. This chain links TRBV7-9 with TRBJ1-1, with TRBD1 as a possible D gene (6 bases). V was trimmed by 5 bases and J by 8 bases, leaving 12 bases between them. This CDR3 is 12 amino acids long. Germline CDR1 is SEHNR and CDR2 is FQNEAQ (reference sequence). The CDR3 sequence: CASSPKGTEAFF. CDR3 DNA: TGTGCCAGCAGCCCCAAGGGGACAGAAGCTTTCTTT.

This clonotype was found a few times. The chain links TRBV6-5 to TRBJ2-5; tentative D call: TRBD2 (6 bases). From germline, CDR1 is MNHEY and CDR2 SVGAGI. V shed 8 bases and J shed 1 base, with 20 bases lying between them. CDR3 length equals 16 residues. The CDR3 DNA reads TGTGCCAGCTATCCCCGGGGGAAAGGGATCCAAGAGACCCAGTACTTC. It is translated as CASYPRGKGIQETQYF.